Presented here are 28 T cell receptor beta chains from one specimen sequenced in a study of blood T cells in healthy people across ages. Together with a sample-barcoded 5' primer, a J-beta primer mix was included in a second PCR lasting roughly 6 to 12 cycles. In TCRdb, the 5' RACE reads were re-called with MiXCR into one record per CDR3 protein. The sample holds hundreds of thousands of distinct CDR3 sequences; about 40% are singletons and the top ten take 20% to 25%. The specimen was blood. All receptors derive from a woman aged 60-75 years in good health.

Note on this clonotype: Relative to the germline gene, one junction end is altered; a read error may explain this. The genes are TRBV20-1 and TRBJ2-5, with 7 bases lining up with TRBD1. Germline CDR1 and CDR2: DFQATT and SNEGSKA (reference sequence). The CDR3 contains 14 residues. CDR3 in DNA: TGCGGTGCTCGGGACAGTAAAGCGGAGGAGACCCAGTACTTC. It codes for CGARDSKAEETQYF.

Remarks on this clonotype: This clone may be a read error of a much larger clone one base away. V and J are TRBV5-1 and TRBJ2-7; D ambiguous. V was cut by 3 bases and J by 1 base, with 11 bases left in between. The CDR3 consists of 14 residues. Germline V gene lookup returns CDR1 SGHRS and CDR2 YFSETQ. The CDR3 spells CASSSTANSYEQYF. The CDR3 bases are TGCGCCAGCAGCTCAACAGCCAATTCCTACGAGCAGTACTTC.

The table lists this clonotype with a few counts. This chain connects TRBV6-5 to TRBJ1-2; possible D gene TRBD1, 6 bases. The germline gives CDR1 MNHEY, CDR2 SVGAGI. The CDR3 covers 16 residues. Here the CDR3 reads CVTAREAGDFNYGYTF. In DNA, the CDR3 is TGTGTTACAGCGCGGGAGGCAGGGGACTTTAACTATGGCTACACCTTC.

A few counts support this clonotype. The junction differs from germline at one of its ends, possibly a read error. The chain couples TRBV20-1 to TRBJ2-1; 9 nucleotides match TRBD2. The CDR3 spans 13 residues. Germline CDR1 reads DFQATT; CDR2 reads SNEGSKA (reference sequence). In nucleotides, the CDR3 is TGCGGTGCTAGTCCAGCGGGGGGCAATGAGCAGTTCTTC. As protein: CGASPAGGNEQFF.

This clonotype was counted at least ten times. J is TRBJ2-1 and V is TRBV6-5, with D tentatively TRBD2 (5 bases). Between the trimmed V and J ends, which lost 0 bases and 3 bases, there was a span of 12 bases. This CDR3 is 16 amino acids long. Germline lookup yields CDR1 MNHEY and CDR2 SVGAGI. The CDR3 DNA is TGTGCCAGCAGTTACTCGATTCCGGGAAGCTACAATGAGCAGTTCTTC. As protein: CASSYSIPGSYNEQFF.

This rearrangement joins TRBV20-1 to TRBJ2-3; D possibly corresponds to TRBD2 (5 bases). Germline V CDR1 and CDR2: DFQATT, SNEGSKA (reference sequence). This CDR3 is built from 17 residues. With 1 base removed from V and 0 bases from J, the gap between germline ends came to 17 bases. CDR3 nucleotides: TGCAGTGCTAGAGCAGGATTACTAGTGTTAAGCACAGATACGCAGTATTTT. Amino acid sequence: CSARAGLLVLSTDTQYF.

The chain couples TRBV3-1 to TRBJ2-1; 11 nucleotides agree with TRBD2. Germline V gene lookup returns CDR1 LGHDT and CDR2 YNNKEL (reference sequence). V gave up 1 base and J gave up 8 bases; unmatched junction bases: 7. The CDR3 totals 16 residues. This CDR3 reads CASSQASSGRSDEQFF. The CDR3, as DNA: TGTGCCAGCAGCCAAGCCTCTAGCGGGAGGAGCGATGAGCAGTTCTTC.

This clonotype was counted a few times. The chain uses TRBV28 and TRBJ2-4, with a tentative D call TRBD2 (5 bases). The CDR3 is 16 residues long. CDR1 is MDHEN and CDR2 is SYDVKM in the germline V gene. V lost 3 bases, J lost 0 bases, and 12 bases lay in between. The CDR3, as DNA: TGTGCCAGCAGTTTGGCGCGGGTTCTAGCCAAAAACATTCAGTACTTC. Its protein is CASSLARVLAKNIQYF.

The chain recombines TRBV11-2 with TRBJ2-3; TRBD2 matches at 10 bases. CDR3 size: 16 residues. The trim removed 4 bases at V and 0 bases at J, leaving 4 bases unmatched. The germline gives CDR1 SGHAT, CDR2 FQNNGV. DNA for the CDR3: TGTGCCAGCAGCTGGACTAGCGGTACTAGCACAGATACGCAGTATTTT. Its translation: CASSWTSGTSTDTQYF. The full variable domain, completed using reference TRBV11-2 and TRBJ2-3, is EAGVAQSPRYKIIEKRQSVAFWCNPISGHATLYWYQQILGQGPKLLIQFQNNGVVDDSQLPKDRFSAERLKGVDSTLKIQPAKLEDSAVYLCASSWTSGTSTDTQYFGPGTRLTVL.

V usage is TRBV28 and J usage is TRBJ2-4; the D gene is possibly TRBD1 (6 bases). V was cut by 4 bases and J by 3 bases, with 16 bases left in between. Germline CDR1 and CDR2: MDHEN and SYDVKM. CDR3 size: 16 residues. DNA of the CDR3: TGTGCCAGCAGTTCCGACAACAGGGTCGGCAAAAACATTCAGTACTTC. Its protein is CASSSDNRVGKNIQYF.

In its sample, this clonotype was seen a few times. The chain employs TRBV20-1 and TRBJ1-6; tentative D call: TRBD1 (5 bases). CDR3 length equals 17 residues. The V gene lost 0 bases and the J gene lost 9 bases, with 21 bases spanning the gap. The germline gives CDR1 DFQATT, CDR2 SNEGSKA (reference sequence). CDR3 DNA sequence: TGCAGTGCTAGAGACCTCAGCCGAGGGGATTTCGGTTCACCCCTCCACTTT. Its translation is CSARDLSRGDFGSPLHF.

The chain has TRBV20-1 and TRBJ2-1; 9 nucleotides agree with TRBD2. The V gene end was trimmed by 0 bases and the J gene end by 2 bases; junction bases not matched to a gene: 8. Germline V lookup: CDR1 DFQATT, CDR2 SNEGSKA (reference sequence). This CDR3 contains 17 residues. The CDR3 DNA reads TGCAGTGCTAGAGACGTTATGGGACTAGCCACCTACAATGAGCAGTTCTTC. As protein: CSARDVMGLATYNEQFF.

There are a few counts of this clonotype. The chain carries TRBV7-8 and TRBJ2-3; 10 positions agree with TRBD2. CDR1 is SGHVS, CDR2 FQNEAQ, per germline. This CDR3 region has 17 residues. Trimming at V came to 6 bases and at J to 5 bases, leaving 14 bases not matched to a gene. The CDR3 DNA is TGTGCCAGCAGTTCCCCAGGGCGGTTAGCGGGGGGAGATACGCAGTATTTT. It translates to CASSSPGRLAGGDTQYF.

The rearrangement links TRBV6-2 or TRBV6-3 to TRBJ2-6; D is possibly TRBD2 (5 bases). Looked up from germline, CDR1 is MNHEY and CDR2 is SVGEGT. V was clipped by 0 bases and J by 2 bases, with 11 bases between them. There are 17 residues in the CDR3. CDR3 sequence reads: CASSYSWVEAGANVLTF. CDR3 nucleotides: TGTGCCAGCAGTTACTCGTGGGTGGAGGCTGGGGCCAACGTCCTGACTTTC.

This clonotype came up a few times. The chain joins TRBV5-1 to TRBJ2-2, with D perhaps matching TRBD1 (6 bases). Germline V gene lookup returns CDR1 SGHRS and CDR2 YFSETQ. CDR3 length equals 18 residues. V was clipped by 1 base and J by 2 bases, with 18 bases between them. Here the CDR3 reads CASSLSGQPGINTGELFF. CDR3 nucleotides: TGCGCCAGCAGCTTGTCTGGACAGCCTGGGATTAACACCGGGGAGCTGTTTTTT.

V usage is TRBV10-3 and J usage is TRBJ2-7; TRBD1 matches at 11 bases. V gave up 2 bases and J gave up 3 bases; unmatched junction bases: 3. Germline CDR1 is ENHRY and CDR2 is SYGVKD. The CDR3 contains 15 residues. The CDR3 DNA follows: TGTGCCATCAGTGAGGGACAGGGGGCCCTCTACGAGCAGTACTTC. Protein product: CAISEGQGALYEQYF.

About this clonotype itself: One end of the junction fails to match germline, which may point to a read error. This rearrangement joins TRBV5-1 to TRBJ2-7; 8 bases are shared with TRBD2. Germline assignment: CDR1 SGHRS and CDR2 YFSETQ. The CDR3 covers 15 residues. This chain's CDR3 is CASSLGAGVTYEQYF. As DNA, the CDR3 is TGTGCCAGCAGCTTGGGAGCGGGAGTGACCTACGAGCAGTACTTC.

This clonotype was seen a handful of times. This chain links TRBV20-1 with TRBJ2-7; TRBD2 agrees at 8 bases. The CDR3 has 14 amino acids. V gave up 4 bases and J gave up 3 bases; unmatched junction bases: 8. Germline values: CDR1 DFQATT, CDR2 SNEGSKA (reference sequence). Here the CDR3 reads CSATRGGFDYEQYF. The CDR3 DNA sequence: TGCAGTGCTACCCGGGGGGGATTTGACTACGAGCAGTACTTC.

This clonotype was counted many times. The V call is TRBV7-2, the J call TRBJ2-7; D unresolved. This CDR3 comprises 14 residues. CDR1 is SGHTA and CDR2 is FQGNSA in the germline V gene. V gave up 4 bases and J gave up 4 bases, with 14 bases separating them. The CDR3: CASSSSPPPYEQYF. The CDR3 DNA follows: TGTGCCAGCAGCTCCTCTCCACCGCCGTACGAGCAGTACTTC.

In its sample, this clonotype was seen once. V and J are TRBV10-3 and TRBJ2-7; possible D gene TRBD1, 6 bases. CDR3 size: 14 residues. V lost 6 bases to trimming and J lost 1 base, with 13 bases between them. The germline V gene encodes CDR1 ENHRY and CDR2 SYGVKD. CDR3 region: CAIRTGQNSYEQYF. CDR3 nucleotide sequence: TGTGCCATCAGAACTGGACAGAATTCCTACGAGCAGTACTTC.

The rearrangement uses TRBV20-1 and TRBJ2-4; D unresolved. V lost 5 bases and J 6 bases, leaving 11 bases between the germline ends. Germline lookup yields CDR1 DFQATT and CDR2 SNEGSKA (reference sequence). The CDR3 runs to 12 residues. In DNA form, the CDR3 reads TGCAGTGCTCCCATGCTGGGAAACATTCAGTACTTC. This gives the protein CSAPMLGNIQYF.

This clonotype was recorded many times. V and J are TRBV29-1 and TRBJ2-7, with TRBD1 identical over 8 bases. The CDR3 covers 12 residues. CDR1 SQVTM and CDR2 ANQGSEA come from the germline V gene. V lost 3 bases to trimming and J lost 9 bases; unmatched junction nucleotides: 7. The CDR3 sequence is CSVDGTGSGQYF. Here the CDR3 DNA reads TGCAGCGTTGACGGGACAGGCTCGGGGCAGTACTTC.

The V call is TRBV9, the J call TRBJ1-1; D gene unclear. This CDR3 has 15 residues. V lost 1 base and J lost 4, with 14 bases in between. Germline V lookup: CDR1 SGDLS, CDR2 YYNGEE. The CDR3 DNA follows: TGTGCCAGCAGCGTAATCTCTTCTTCGGGCACTGAAGCTTTCTTT. Protein: CASSVISSSGTEAFF.

V gene TRBV12-3 or TRBV12-4 combines with J gene TRBJ1-5, with D hard to call. The V and J ends lost 7 bases and 4 bases respectively, with 20 bases between them. The CDR3 spans 16 residues. CDR3 coding DNA: TGTGCCAGCACCTCGGTCATCGACAATGGAAATCAGCCCCAGCATTTT. This encodes CASTSVIDNGNQPQHF.

V and J are TRBV19 and TRBJ1-2; 7 bases map to TRBD1. Losses at the gene ends were 6 bases for V and 8 bases for J; bases not matched to a gene: 9. The CDR3 is 13 amino acids. CDR1 LNHDA and CDR2 SQIVND come from the germline V gene (reference sequence). DNA of the CDR3: TGTGCCAGTAGGGGGACAGCCCTGGAGGGCTACACCTTC. Translating gives CASRGTALEGYTF.

This clonotype appeared a few times. V gene TRBV7-7 combines with J gene TRBJ2-5, with 9 positions matching TRBD1. CDR1 is SSHAT, CDR2 FNYEAQ, per germline (reference sequence). The CDR3 is 15 residues long. V lost 1 base to trimming and J lost 5 bases; unmatched junction nucleotides: 5. Here the CDR3 DNA reads TGTGCCAGCAGCTTAGGAGGGACAGGGCTGGAGACCCAGTACTTC. It specifies CASSLGGTGLETQYF. The full variable domain, completed using reference TRBV7-7 and TRBJ2-5, is GAGVSQSPRYKVTKRGQDVTLRCDPISSHATLYWYQQALGQGPEFLTYFNYEAQPDKSGLPSDRFSAERPEGSISTLTIQRTEQRDSAMYRCASSLGGTGLETQYFGPGTRLLVL.

This clonotype was recorded many times. The V call is TRBV7-3, the J call TRBJ2-6; D is unresolved. The CDR3 totals 15 residues. V lost 4 bases and J 2 bases, leaving 9 bases between the germline ends. The germline V gene has CDR1 SGHTA and CDR2 FQGTGA. In DNA, the CDR3 is TGTGCCAGCAGCTACGATGTGGCTGGGGCCAACGTCCTGACTTTC. It is translated as CASSYDVAGANVLTF.

The rearrangement links TRBV28 to TRBJ2-7; 8 bases are a match to TRBD1. The CDR3 has 15 residues. Germline V gene data show CDR1 as MDHEN and CDR2 as SYDVKM. The junction had 11 bases not matched to a gene; V was cut back by 8 bases and J by 2 bases. CDR3 region: CASGTPTGAPYEQYF. The CDR3, as DNA: TGTGCCAGCGGTACCCCGACAGGGGCTCCCTACGAGCAGTACTTC.